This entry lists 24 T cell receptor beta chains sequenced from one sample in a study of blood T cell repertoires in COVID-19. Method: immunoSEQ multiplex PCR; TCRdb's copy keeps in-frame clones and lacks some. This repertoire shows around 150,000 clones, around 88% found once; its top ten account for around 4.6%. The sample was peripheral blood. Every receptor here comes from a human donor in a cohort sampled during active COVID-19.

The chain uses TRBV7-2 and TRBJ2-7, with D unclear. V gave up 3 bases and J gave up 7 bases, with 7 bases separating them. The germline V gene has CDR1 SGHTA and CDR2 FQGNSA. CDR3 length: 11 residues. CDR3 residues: CASSLPGEQYF. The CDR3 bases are TGTGCCAGCAGCTTGCCGGGTGAGCAGTACTTC.

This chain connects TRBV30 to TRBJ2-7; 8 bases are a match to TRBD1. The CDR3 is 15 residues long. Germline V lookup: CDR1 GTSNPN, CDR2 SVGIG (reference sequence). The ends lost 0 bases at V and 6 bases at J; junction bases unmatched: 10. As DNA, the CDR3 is TGTGCCTGGAGTGTGTTCGAGACAGGGACAGGCGAGCAGTACTTC. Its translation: CAWSVFETGTGEQYF.

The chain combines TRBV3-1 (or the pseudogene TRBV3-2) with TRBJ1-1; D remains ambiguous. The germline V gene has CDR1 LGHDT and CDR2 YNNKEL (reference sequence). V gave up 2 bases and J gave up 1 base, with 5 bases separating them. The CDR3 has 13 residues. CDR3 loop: CASSQYTNTEAFF. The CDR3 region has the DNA TGTGCCAGCAGCCAATACACGAACACTGAAGCTTTCTTT.

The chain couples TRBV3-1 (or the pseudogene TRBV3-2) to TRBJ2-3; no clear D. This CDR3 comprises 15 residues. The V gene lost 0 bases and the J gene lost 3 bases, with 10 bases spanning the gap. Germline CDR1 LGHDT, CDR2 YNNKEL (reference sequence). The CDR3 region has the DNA TGTGCCAGCAGCCAAGAGGTCTTGCTAACAGATACGCAGTATTTT. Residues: CASSQEVLLTDTQYF.

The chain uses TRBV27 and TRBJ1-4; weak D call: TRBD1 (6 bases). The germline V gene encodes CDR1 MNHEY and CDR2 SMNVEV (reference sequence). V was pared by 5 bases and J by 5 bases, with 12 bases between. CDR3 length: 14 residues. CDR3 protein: CASSPGQTNEKLFF. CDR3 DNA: TGTGCCAGCAGTCCCGGACAGACGAATGAAAAACTGTTTTTT.

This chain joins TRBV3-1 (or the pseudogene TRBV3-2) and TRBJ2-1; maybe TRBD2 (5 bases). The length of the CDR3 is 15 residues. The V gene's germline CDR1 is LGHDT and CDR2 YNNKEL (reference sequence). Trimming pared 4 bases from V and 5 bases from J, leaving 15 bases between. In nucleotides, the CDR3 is TGTGCCAGCAGCCCTAGAACTGCGGGCCACAATGAGCAGTTCTTC. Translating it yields CASSPRTAGHNEQFF.

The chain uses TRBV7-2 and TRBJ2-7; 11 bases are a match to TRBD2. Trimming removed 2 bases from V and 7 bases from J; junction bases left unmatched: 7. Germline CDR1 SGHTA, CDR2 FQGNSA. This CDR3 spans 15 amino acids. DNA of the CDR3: TGTGCCAGCAGCTTAATAGCGGGGGGGACTGAGGAGCAGTACTTC. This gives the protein CASSLIAGGTEEQYF.

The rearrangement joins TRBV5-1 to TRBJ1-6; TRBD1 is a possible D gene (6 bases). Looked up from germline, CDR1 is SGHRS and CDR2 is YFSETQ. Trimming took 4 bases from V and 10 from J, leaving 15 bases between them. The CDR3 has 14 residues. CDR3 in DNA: TGCGCCAGCAGCCCGACCAGGGGTCACTCACCCCTCCACTTT. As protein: CASSPTRGHSPLHF.

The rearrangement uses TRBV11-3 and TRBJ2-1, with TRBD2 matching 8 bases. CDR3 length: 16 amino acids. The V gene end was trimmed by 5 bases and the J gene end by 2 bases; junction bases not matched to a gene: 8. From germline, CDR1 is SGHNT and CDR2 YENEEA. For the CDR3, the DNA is TGTGCCAGCAGCCCCCGACGACTAGCGACCTACAATGAGCAGTTCTTC. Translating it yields CASSPRRLATYNEQFF.

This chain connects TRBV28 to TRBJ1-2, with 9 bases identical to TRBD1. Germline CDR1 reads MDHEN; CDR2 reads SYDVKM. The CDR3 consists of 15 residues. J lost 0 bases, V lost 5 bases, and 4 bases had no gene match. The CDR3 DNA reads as TGTGCCAGCAGTCACGGGACAGGGACTAACTATGGCTACACCTTC. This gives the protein CASSHGTGTNYGYTF.

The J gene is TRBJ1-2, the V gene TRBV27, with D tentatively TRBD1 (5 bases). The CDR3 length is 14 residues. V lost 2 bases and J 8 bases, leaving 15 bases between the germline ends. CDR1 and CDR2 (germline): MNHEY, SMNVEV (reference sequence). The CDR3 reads CASSLTGGREGYTF. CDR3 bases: TGTGCCAGCAGTTTAACGGGGGGAAGAGAAGGCTACACCTTC.

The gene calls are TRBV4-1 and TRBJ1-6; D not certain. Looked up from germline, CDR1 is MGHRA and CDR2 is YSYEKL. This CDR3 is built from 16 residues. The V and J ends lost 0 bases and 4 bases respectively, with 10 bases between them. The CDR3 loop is CASSQDFQLYNSPLHF. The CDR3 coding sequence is TGCGCCAGCAGCCAAGATTTTCAGTTATATAATTCACCCCTCCACTTT.

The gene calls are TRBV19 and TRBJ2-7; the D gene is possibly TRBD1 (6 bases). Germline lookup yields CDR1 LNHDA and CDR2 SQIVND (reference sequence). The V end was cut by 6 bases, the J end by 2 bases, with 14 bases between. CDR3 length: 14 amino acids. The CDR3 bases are TGTGCCAGTAGCGAGACAACAGGGCCCTACGAGCAGTACTTC. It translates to CASSETTGPYEQYF.

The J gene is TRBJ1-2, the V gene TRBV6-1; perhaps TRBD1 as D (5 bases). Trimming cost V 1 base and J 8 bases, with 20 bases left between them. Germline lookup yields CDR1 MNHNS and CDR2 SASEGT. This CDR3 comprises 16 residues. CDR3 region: CASSEGDGTWWGGYTF. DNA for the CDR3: TGTGCCAGCAGTGAAGGAGACGGGACTTGGTGGGGCGGCTACACCTTC.

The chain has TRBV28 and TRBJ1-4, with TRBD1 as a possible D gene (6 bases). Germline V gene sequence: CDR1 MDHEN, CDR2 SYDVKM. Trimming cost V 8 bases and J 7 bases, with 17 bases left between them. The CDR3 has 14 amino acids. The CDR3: CASSYPDRSEKLFF. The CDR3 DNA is TGTGCCAGCTCCTACCCGGACAGATCTGAAAAACTGTTTTTT.

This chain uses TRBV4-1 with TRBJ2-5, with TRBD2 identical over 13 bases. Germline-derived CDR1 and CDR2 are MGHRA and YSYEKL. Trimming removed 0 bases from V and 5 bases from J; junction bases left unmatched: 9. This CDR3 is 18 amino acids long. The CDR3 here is CASSQDPGLAGREETQYF. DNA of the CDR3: TGCGCCAGCAGCCAAGATCCGGGACTAGCGGGGAGGGAGGAGACCCAGTACTTC.

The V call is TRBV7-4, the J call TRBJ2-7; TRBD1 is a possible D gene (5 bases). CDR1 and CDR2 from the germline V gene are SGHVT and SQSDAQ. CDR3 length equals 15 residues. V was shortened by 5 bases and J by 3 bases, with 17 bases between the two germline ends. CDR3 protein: CASSRAGFSNYEQYF. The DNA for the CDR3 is TGTGCCAGCAGCCGTGCAGGGTTTTCGAACTACGAGCAGTACTTC.

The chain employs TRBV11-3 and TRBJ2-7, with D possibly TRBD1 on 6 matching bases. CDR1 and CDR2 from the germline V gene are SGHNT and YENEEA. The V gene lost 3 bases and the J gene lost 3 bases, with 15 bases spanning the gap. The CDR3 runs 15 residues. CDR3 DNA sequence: TGTGCCAGCAGCTTGGAAGGAGAGGGGGACTACGAGCAGTACTTC. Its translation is CASSLEGEGDYEQYF.

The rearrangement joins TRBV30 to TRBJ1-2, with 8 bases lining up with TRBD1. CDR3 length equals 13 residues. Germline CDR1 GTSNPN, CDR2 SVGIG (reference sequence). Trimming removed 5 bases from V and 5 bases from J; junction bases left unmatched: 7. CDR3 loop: CAWSQGVGYGYTF. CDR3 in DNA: TGTGCCTGGTCACAGGGGGTCGGGTATGGCTACACCTTC.

The CDR3, as DNA: TGTGCCTGGAACCCGGGAGGCTACAATGAGCAGTTCTTC. It translates to CAWNPGGYNEQFF. The rearrangement links TRBV30 to TRBJ2-1, with 7 bases fitting TRBD2. Looked up from germline, CDR1 is GTSNPN and CDR2 is SVGIG (reference sequence). Unmatched junction bases numbered 3, after V lost 4 bases and J lost 3 bases. The CDR3 extends over 13 amino acids.

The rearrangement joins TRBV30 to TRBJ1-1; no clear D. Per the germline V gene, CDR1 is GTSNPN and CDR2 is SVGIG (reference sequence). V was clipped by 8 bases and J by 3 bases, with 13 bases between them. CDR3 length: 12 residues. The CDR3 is CARRSGYTEAFF. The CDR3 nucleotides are TGTGCCCGGCGATCGGGGTACACTGAAGCTTTCTTT.

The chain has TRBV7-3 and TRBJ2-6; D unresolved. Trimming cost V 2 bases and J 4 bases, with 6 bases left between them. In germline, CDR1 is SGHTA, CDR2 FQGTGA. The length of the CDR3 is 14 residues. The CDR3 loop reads CASSLQRGANVLTF. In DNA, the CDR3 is TGTGCCAGCAGCTTACAGAGGGGGGCCAACGTCCTGACTTTC.

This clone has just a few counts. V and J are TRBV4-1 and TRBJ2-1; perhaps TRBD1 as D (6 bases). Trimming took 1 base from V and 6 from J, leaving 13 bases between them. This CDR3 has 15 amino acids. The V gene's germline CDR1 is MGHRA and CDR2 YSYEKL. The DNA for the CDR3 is TGCGCCAGCAGCCAAGGGGGGAAGGACAGCAATGAGCAGTTCTTC. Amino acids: CASSQGGKDSNEQFF.

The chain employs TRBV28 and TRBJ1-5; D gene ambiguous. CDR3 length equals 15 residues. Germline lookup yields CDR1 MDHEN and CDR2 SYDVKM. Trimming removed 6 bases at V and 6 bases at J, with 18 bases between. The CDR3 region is CASSQPDGLGQPQHF. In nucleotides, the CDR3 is TGTGCCAGCAGCCAACCCGACGGTCTAGGTCAGCCCCAGCATTTT.